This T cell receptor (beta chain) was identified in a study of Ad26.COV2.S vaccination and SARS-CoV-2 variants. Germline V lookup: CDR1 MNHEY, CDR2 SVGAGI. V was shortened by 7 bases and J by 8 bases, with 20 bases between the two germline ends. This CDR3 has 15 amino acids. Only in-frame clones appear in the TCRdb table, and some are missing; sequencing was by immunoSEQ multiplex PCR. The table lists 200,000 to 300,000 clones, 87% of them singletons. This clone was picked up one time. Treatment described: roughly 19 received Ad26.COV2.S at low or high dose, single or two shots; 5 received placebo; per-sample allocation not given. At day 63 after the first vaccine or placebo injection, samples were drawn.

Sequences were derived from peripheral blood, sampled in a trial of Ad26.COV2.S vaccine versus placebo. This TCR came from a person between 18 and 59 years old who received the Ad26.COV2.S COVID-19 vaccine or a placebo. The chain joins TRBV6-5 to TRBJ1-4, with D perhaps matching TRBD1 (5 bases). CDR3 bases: TGTGCCAGCAATAGCGCCGGGGGGGGAGGAGAAAAACTGTTTTTT. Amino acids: CASNSAGGGGEKLFF.